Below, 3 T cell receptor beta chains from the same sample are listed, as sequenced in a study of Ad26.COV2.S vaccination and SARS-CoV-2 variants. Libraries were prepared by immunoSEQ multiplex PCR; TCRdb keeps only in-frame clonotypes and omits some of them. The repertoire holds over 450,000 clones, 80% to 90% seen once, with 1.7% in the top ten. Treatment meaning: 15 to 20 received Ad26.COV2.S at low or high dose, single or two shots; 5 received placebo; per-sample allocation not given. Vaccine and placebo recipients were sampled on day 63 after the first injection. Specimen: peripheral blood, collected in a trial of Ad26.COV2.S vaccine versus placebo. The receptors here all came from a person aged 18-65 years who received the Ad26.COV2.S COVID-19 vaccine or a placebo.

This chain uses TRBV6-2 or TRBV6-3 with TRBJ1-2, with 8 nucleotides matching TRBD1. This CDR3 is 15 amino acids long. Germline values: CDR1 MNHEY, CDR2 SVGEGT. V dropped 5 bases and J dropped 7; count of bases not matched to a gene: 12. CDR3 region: CASSEPGTGHFGYTF. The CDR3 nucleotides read TGTGCCAGCAGTGAGCCCGGGACAGGCCATTTTGGCTACACCTTC.

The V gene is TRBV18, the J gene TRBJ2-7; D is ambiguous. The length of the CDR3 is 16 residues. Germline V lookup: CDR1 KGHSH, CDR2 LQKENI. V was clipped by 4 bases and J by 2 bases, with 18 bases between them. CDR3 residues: CASSLYPIPPPYEQYF. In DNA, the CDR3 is TGTGCCAGCTCACTTTATCCGATTCCTCCTCCCTACGAGCAGTACTTC.

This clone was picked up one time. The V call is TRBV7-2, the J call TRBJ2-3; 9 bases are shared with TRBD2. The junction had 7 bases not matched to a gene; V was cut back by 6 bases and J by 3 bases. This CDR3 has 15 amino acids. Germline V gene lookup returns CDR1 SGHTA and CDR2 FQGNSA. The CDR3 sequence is CASRRGGLGTDTQYF. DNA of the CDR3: TGTGCCAGCAGGCGGGGGGGTTTGGGGACAGATACGCAGTATTTT. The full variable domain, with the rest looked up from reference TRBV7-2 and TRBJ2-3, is GAGVSQSPSNKVTEKGKDVELRCDPISGHTALYWYRQSLGQGLEFLIYFQGNSAPDKSGLPSDRFSAERTGGSVSTLTIQRTQQEDSAVYLCASRRGGLGTDTQYFGPGTRLTVL.